The rows below give T cell receptor beta chains drawn from one sample of a study of T cells after yellow fever vaccination. TCRdb passed the 5' RACE reads through MiXCR, listing each CDR3 protein once. The sample lists 250,000 or so distinct CDR3 sequences, approximately 3.6% seen once, with around 20% in the top ten. The sequenced sample was PBMCs, obtained 15 days after the yellow fever booster vaccination. These receptor sequences come from a man in his late teens or twenties who received the YFV17D yellow fever vaccine. Each CDR3 is given with its conserved first and last residue. Each record gives: V gene, D gene, clone size, J gene, CDR3 protein, CDR3 DNA. The D gene is left open where the match is weak. A row's size may be missing; if present it is once, few, many or a size class.

>TRBV5-5|TRBD2|-|TRBJ2-5
CASSFSGGAETQYF
TGTGCCAGCAGCTTTAGCGGGGGGGCCGAGACCCAGTACTTC
>TRBV7-7|TRBD1|many|TRBJ2-1
CASSSKTGGWNEQFF
TGTGCTAGCAGCTCAAAGACAGGGGGCTGGAATGAGCAGTTCTTC
>TRBV20-1|-|many|TRBJ1-4
CSASLSLNEKLFF
TGCAGTGCTAGCCTTTCATTAAATGAAAAACTGTTTTTT
>TRBV6-5|-|many|TRBJ2-1
CASSQSFYNEQFF
TGTGCCAGCAGCCAGAGTTTCTACAATGAGCAGTTCTTC
>TRBV5-1|TRBD2|many|TRBJ2-3
CASSLGSGGRPDTQYF
TGCGCCAGCAGCTTGGGTAGCGGGGGGCGGCCAGATACGCAGTATTTT
>TRBV4-1|-|many|TRBJ2-5
CASTRTPGETQYF
TGCGCCAGCACTCGGACCCCCGGGGAGACCCAGTACTTC
>TRBV28|-|many|TRBJ2-3
CASRDGADTQYF
TGTGCCAGCAGGGACGGCGCTGATACGCAGTATTTT
>TRBV15|TRBD1|many|TRBJ1-1
CATSRETGVGEAFF
TGTGCCACCAGCAGAGAGACAGGGGTAGGTGAAGCTTTCTTT
>TRBV20-1|-|many|TRBJ2-7
CSAASVEGYEQYF
TGCAGTGCCGCTTCGGTTGAGGGCTACGAGCAGTACTTC
>TRBV5-1|-|many|TRBJ1-1
CASSVPQGVNTEAFF
TGCGCCAGCAGCGTCCCGCAGGGCGTGAACACTGAAGCTTTCTTT
>TRBV6-1|-|-|TRBJ1-5
CASSAYQPQHF
TGTGCCAGCAGTGCCTATCAGCCCCAGCATTTT
>TRBV7-2|TRBD1|-|TRBJ1-5
CASSQAIGQGAFQPQHF
TGTGCCAGCAGCCAGGCGATAGGACAGGGGGCGTTTCAGCCCCAGCATTTT